Detailed here is one T cell receptor beta chain. With 5 bases clipped from V and 5 bases from J, the junction kept 8 bases outside the gene matches. Germline CDR1 is LNHDA and CDR2 is SQIVND (reference sequence). The CDR3 contains 15 residues. The sample belongs to a study of blood T cell repertoires in COVID-19. As for the study in general: The origin of the acute and convalescent COVID-19 samples was the United States, Italy and Spain. PBMCs, B-cell-depleted T cells, or T cells were the source of the cDNA or gDNA that made up the material.

Authors' methods: Reference gene primer amplification gave nucleated cell count estimates. Clones were read by immunoSEQ multiplex PCR, and TCRdb kept only the in-frame ones, dropping some. The V and J calls and clone size come from that table; D and trimming were worked out from the DNA. The data contain 100,000 to 120,000 clones, 70% to 90% of them seen just once; the ten biggest clones take up around 4.9%. The J gene is TRBJ2-3, the V gene TRBV19; 9 nucleotides match TRBD2. The clonotype originates from a human donor in a cohort sampled during active COVID-19. Sequenced: peripheral blood. In nucleotides, the CDR3 is TGTGCCAGTAGTCAGGCTAGCGGGGTGGTAGATACGCAGTATTTT. It translates to CASSQASGVVDTQYF.